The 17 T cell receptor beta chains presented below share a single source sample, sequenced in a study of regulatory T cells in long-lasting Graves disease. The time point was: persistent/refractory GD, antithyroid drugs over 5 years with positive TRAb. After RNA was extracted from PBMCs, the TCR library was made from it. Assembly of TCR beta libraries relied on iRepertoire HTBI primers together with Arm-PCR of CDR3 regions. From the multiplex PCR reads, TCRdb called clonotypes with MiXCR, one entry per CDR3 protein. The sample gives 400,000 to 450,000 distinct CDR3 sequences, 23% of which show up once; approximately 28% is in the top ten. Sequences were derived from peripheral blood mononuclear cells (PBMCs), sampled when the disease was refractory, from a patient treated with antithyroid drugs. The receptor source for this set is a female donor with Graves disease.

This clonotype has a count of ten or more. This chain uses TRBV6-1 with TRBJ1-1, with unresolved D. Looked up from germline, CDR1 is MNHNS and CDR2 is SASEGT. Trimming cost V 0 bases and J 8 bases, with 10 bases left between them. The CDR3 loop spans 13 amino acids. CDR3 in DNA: TGTGCCAGCAGTGAAGCGCCGGCTTTGGAAGCTTTCTTT. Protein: CASSEAPALEAFF.

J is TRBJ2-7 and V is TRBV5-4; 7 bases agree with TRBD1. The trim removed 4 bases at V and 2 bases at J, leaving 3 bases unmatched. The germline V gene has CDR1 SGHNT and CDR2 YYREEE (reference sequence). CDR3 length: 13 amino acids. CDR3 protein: CASSVQGAYEQYF. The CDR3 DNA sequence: TGTGCCAGCAGCGTCCAGGGGGCCTACGAGCAGTACTTC. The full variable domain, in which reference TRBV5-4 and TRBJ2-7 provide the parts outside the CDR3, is ETGVTQSPTHLIKTRGQQVTLRCSSQSGHNTVSWYQQALGQGPQFIFQYYREEENGRGNFPPRFSGLQFPNYSSELNVNALELDDSALYLCASSVQGAYEQYFGPGTRLTVT.

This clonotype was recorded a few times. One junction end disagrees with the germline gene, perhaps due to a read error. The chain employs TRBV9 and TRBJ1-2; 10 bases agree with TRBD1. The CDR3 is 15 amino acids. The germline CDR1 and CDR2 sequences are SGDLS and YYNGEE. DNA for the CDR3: TGTGTCAGCAGCGGACCGGGACAGGGGTTTAGTGGCTACACCTTC. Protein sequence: CVSSGPGQGFSGYTF.

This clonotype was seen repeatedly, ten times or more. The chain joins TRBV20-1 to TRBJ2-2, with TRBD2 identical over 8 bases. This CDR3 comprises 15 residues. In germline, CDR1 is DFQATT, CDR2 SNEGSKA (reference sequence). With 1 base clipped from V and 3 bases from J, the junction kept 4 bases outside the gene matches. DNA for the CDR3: TGCAGTGCTAGAGTTAGCGGGATGGACACCGGGGAGCTGTTTTTT. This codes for CSARVSGMDTGELFF.

The CDR3 region has the DNA TGCAGTGCCGAAGCGGACTTCAGCAGGATGAACACTGAAGCTTTCTTT. Translation: CSAEADFSRMNTEAFF. This chain links TRBV20-1 with TRBJ1-1, with no clear D. Germline lookup yields CDR1 DFQATT and CDR2 SNEGSKA (reference sequence). The CDR3 is 16 amino acids. V was trimmed by 6 bases and J by 0 bases, leaving 20 bases between them.

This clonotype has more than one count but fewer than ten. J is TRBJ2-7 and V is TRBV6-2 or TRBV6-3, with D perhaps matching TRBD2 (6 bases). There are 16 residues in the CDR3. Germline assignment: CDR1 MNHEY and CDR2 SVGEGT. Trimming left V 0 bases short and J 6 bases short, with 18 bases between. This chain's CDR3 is CASSYSRTSPFSEQYF. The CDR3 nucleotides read TGTGCCAGCAGTTACTCAAGAACTAGCCCCTTTTCCGAGCAGTACTTC.

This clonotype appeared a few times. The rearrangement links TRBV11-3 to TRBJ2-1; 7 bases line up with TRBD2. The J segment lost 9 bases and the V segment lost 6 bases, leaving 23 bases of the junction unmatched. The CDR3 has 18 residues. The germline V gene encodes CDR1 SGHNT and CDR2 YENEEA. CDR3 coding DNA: TGTGCCAGCAGTCTTAATCCCCCCCTTGCGGGAGTAACGGGTGAGCAGTTCTTC. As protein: CASSLNPPLAGVTGEQFF.

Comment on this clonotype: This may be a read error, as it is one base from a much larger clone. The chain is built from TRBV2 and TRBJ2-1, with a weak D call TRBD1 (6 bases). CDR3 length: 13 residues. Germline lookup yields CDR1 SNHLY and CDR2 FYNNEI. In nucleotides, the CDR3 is TGTGCCAGCAGCCCGATCGGGGACAATGAGCAGCTCTTC. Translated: CASSPIGDNEQLF.

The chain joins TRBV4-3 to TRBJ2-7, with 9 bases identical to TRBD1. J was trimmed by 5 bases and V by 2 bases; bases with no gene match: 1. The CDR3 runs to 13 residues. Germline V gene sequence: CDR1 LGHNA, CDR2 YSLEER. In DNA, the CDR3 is TGCGCCAGCAGCCAAAGACAGGGGGACGAGCAGTACTTC. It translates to CASSQRQGDEQYF.

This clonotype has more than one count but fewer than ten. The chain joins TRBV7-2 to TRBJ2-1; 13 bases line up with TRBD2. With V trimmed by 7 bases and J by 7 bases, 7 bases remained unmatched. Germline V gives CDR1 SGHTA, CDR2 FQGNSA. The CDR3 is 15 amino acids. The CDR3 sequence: CASIQGLAGHNEQFF. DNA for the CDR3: TGTGCCAGCATCCAGGGACTAGCGGGACATAATGAGCAGTTCTTC.

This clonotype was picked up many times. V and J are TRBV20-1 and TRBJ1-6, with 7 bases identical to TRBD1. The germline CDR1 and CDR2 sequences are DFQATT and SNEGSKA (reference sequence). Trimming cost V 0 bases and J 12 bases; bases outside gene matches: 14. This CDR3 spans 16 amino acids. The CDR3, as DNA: TGCAGTGCTAGAGATTCCGGACAGGCCCTTATTATACCCCTCCACTTT. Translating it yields CSARDSGQALIIPLHF.

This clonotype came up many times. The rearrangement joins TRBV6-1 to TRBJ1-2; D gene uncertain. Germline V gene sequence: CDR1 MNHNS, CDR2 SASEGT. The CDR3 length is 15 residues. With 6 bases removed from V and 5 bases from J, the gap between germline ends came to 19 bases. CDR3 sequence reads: CASSTSGGKRYGYTF. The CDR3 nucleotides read TGTGCCAGCAGCACCTCTGGAGGGAAGAGGTATGGCTACACCTTC.

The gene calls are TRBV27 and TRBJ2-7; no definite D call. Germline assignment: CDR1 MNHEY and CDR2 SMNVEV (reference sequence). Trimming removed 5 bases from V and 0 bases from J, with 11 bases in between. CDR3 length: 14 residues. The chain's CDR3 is CASSPSTVSYEQYF. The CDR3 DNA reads TGTGCCAGCAGTCCCTCGACGGTCTCCTACGAGCAGTACTTC.

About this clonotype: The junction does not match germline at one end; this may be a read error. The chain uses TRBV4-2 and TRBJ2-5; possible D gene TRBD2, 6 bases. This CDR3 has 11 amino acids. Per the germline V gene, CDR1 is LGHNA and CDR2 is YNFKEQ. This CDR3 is CASSKGGTQTF. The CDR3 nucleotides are TGTGCCAGCAGCAAAGGCGGGACCCAGACCTTC.

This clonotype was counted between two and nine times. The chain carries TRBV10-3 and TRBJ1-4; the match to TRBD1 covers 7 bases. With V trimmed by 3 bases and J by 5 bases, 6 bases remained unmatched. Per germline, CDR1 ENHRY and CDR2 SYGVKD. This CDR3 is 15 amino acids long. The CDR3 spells CAISDPGGRNEKLFF. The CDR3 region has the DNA TGTGCCATCAGTGACCCAGGGGGGAGAAATGAAAAACTGTTTTTT.

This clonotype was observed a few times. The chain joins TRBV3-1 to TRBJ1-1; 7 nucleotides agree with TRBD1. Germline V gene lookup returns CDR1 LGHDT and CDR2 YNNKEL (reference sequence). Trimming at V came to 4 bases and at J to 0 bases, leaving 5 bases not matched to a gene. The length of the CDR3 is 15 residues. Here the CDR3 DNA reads TGTGCCAGCAGCCGAGGGACAGTCCTGAACACTGAAGCTTTCTTT. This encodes CASSRGTVLNTEAFF. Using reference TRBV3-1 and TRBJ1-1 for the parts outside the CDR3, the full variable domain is DTAVSQTPKYLVTQMGNDKSIKCEQNLGHDTMYWYKQDSKKFLKIMFSYNNKELIINETVPNRFSPKSPDKAHLNLHINSLELGDSAVYFCASSRGTVLNTEAFFGQGTRLTVV.

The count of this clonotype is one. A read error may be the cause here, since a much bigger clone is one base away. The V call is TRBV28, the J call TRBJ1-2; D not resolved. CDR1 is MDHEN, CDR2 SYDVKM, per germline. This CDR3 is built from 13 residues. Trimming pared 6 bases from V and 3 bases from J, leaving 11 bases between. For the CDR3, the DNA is TGTGCCAGCAGCCAAGACTTTGACTATGGCTACACCTTC. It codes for CASSQDFDYGYTF.